This TCR beta chain was sequenced for a study of T cells in Graves' hyperthyroidism and ophthalmopathy. Amplification targeted TCR beta CDR3 regions from RNA transcripts. HTBI primers were the set used in a first-round RT-PCR of the TCR CDR3. TCRdb ran MiXCR on the multiplex PCR reads and lists one entry per CDR3 protein. The data show 600,000 to 700,000 distinct CDR3 sequences, roughly 15% seen once. Germline-derived CDR1 and CDR2 are MDHEN and SYDVKM. V lost 5 bases and J 3 bases, leaving 13 bases between the germline ends. The CDR3 runs 14 residues. At least ten counts were recorded for this clonotype. Individuals with ophthalmopathy presented a Clinical Activity Score of at least 3, a NOSPECS grade of at least 4 and a duration under 3 months.

The TCR was taken from a woman between 35 and 50 years old with Graves' ophthalmopathy. The chain couples TRBV28 to TRBJ1-1; no clear D. The sequenced sample consisted of blood. The CDR3, as DNA: TGTGCCAGCAGTCCAGGCGTCGGGGACACTGAAGCTTTCTTT. Residues: CASSPGVGDTEAFF.